What follows are 7 T cell receptor beta chains derived from one specimen sequenced in a study of shared clonotypes between healthy human individuals. Profiled with immunoSEQ multiplex PCR; TCRdb holds only in-frame clones, not every one. The table shows 730,000 or so clones, with around 72% occurring only once. The sequenced sample was memory CD4+ T cells sorted from blood. Subset in this sample: CD45RA-negative fraction. Source of these receptors: a woman aged 25 to 39 in good health.

In its sample, this clone was seen once. The chain recombines TRBV15 with TRBJ1-1; possible D gene TRBD1, 5 bases. CDR1 and CDR2 from the germline V gene are LNHNV and YYDKDF (reference sequence). The CDR3 is made up of 15 amino acids. V lost 0 bases, J lost 10 bases, and 18 bases lay in between. The CDR3 is CATSRDHGAEGLAFF. Written as DNA, the CDR3 is TGTGCCACCAGCAGAGATCACGGGGCCGAGGGATTAGCTTTCTTT.

The V call is TRBV19, the J call TRBJ2-7; the D gene is possibly TRBD1 (6 bases). CDR1 is LNHDA, CDR2 SQIVND, per germline (reference sequence). Trimming left V 10 bases short and J 0 bases short, with 19 bases between. CDR3 size: 15 residues. The CDR3 reads CATQAPDSGSYEQYF. The CDR3 DNA sequence: TGTGCCACCCAAGCCCCGGACAGTGGCTCCTACGAGCAGTACTTC.

The V gene is TRBV20-1, the J gene TRBJ1-2; D might be TRBD1 (5 bases). V lost 8 bases, J lost 2 bases, and 9 bases lay in between. In germline, CDR1 is DFQATT, CDR2 SNEGSKA (reference sequence). This CDR3 is 11 amino acids long. In nucleotides, the CDR3 is TGCAGTCCGAGACAGAACTATGGCTACACCTTC. Its protein product is CSPRQNYGYTF.

This clone has just one count. The V call is TRBV7-6, the J call TRBJ2-6; D may be TRBD2 (6 bases). CDR1 and CDR2 (germline): SGHVS, FNYEAQ. CDR3 length: 16 residues. Trimming removed 3 bases at V and 2 bases at J, with 11 bases between. The CDR3 DNA reads TGTGCCAGCAGCTTTTCTGGGGGGACTGGGGCCAACGTCCTGACTTTC. The encoded protein is CASSFSGGTGANVLTF. The entire variable domain, with the rest obtained from reference TRBV7-6 and TRBJ2-6, is as follows: GAGVSQSPRYKVTKRGQDVALRCDPISGHVSLYWYRQALGQGPEFLTYFNYEAQQDKSGLPNDRFSAERPEGSISTLTIQRTEQRDSAMYRCASSFSGGTGANVLTFGAGSRLTVL.

V usage is TRBV5-1 and J usage is TRBJ2-5; D might be TRBD1 or TRBD2, each matching 5 bases. Germline V gene data show CDR1 as SGHRS and CDR2 as YFSETQ. This CDR3 has 13 amino acids. Trimming pared 1 base from V and 4 bases from J, leaving 8 bases between. For the CDR3, the DNA is TGCGCCAGCAGCTTGAATGGGGGAGAGACCCAGTACTTC. This translates into CASSLNGGETQYF.

The chain carries TRBV11-3 and TRBJ1-1; D remains unclear. Germline V gives CDR1 SGHNT, CDR2 YENEEA. The CDR3 consists of 13 residues. Trimming stripped 3 bases from V and 1 base from J, with 6 bases between. The chain's CDR3 is CASSFGQNTEAFF. CDR3 sequence (DNA): TGTGCCAGCAGCTTTGGTCAGAACACTGAAGCTTTCTTT. Variable domain in full (rest from reference TRBV11-3 and TRBJ1-1): EAGVVQSPRYKIIEKKQPVAFWCNPISGHNTLYWYLQNLGQGPELLIRYENEEAVDDSQLPKDRFSAERLKGVDSTLKIQPAELGDSAVYLCASSFGQNTEAFFGQGTRLTVV.

V usage is TRBV6-1 and J usage is TRBJ1-6; the D gene is possibly TRBD1 (5 bases). V was shortened by 10 bases and J by 7 bases, with 14 bases between the two germline ends. Germline CDR1 reads MNHNS; CDR2 reads SASEGT. The length of the CDR3 is 13 residues. The CDR3 is CATLGRLNSPLHF. CDR3 coding DNA: TGTGCCACCTTGGGACGCCTGAATTCACCCCTCCACTTT.